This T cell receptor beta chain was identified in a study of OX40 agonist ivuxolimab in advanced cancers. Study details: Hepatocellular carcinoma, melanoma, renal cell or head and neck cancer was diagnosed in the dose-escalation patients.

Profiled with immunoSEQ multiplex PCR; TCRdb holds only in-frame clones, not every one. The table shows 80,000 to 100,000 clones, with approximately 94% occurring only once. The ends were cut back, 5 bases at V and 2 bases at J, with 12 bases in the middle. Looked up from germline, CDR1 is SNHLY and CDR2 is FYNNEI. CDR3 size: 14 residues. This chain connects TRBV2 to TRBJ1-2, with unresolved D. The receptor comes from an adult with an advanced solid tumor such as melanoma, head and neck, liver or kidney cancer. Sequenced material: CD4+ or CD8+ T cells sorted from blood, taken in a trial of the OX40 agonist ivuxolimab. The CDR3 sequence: CASSRGQRNYGYTF. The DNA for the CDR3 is TGTGCCAGCAGTCGCGGTCAGCGGAACTATGGCTACACCTTC.